The source of this T cell receptor (beta chain) is a study of OX40 agonist ivuxolimab in advanced cancers. Sequencing used immunoSEQ multiplex PCR; TCRdb keeps in-frame clones, though not all of them. The table records about 7,000 clones, 65% to 80% of them present only once. The V end lost 0 bases, the J end lost 0 bases, and 10 bases lay between the germline ends. This CDR3 has 15 residues. The germline CDR1 and CDR2 sequences are SGHRS and YFSETQ. Overall study findings and caveats: Which antigen the expanded peripheral T cells recognized is unknown.

Turning to this clone: The target antigen is unknown.

This TCR was sampled from an adult with an advanced solid tumor such as melanoma, head and neck, liver or kidney cancer. V and J are TRBV5-1 and TRBJ2-7; the D is unclear. The source was CD4+ or CD8+ T cells sorted from blood, collected in a trial of the OX40 agonist ivuxolimab. The CDR3 protein is CASSLEAFSSYEQYF. CDR3 DNA sequence: TGCGCCAGCAGCTTGGAGGCTTTCAGCTCCTACGAGCAGTACTTC.